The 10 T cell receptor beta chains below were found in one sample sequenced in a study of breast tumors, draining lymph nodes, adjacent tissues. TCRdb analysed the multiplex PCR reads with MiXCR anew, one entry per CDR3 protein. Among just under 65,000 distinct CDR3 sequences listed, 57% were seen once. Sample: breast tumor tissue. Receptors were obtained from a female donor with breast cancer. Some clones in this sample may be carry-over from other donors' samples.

The DNA for the CDR3 is TGTGCCATCAGGGCGGGACGGCAAGATGGTTTCCCCCTCCACTTT. Translating gives CAIRAGRQDGFPLHF. V usage is TRBV10-3 and J usage is TRBJ1-6; D perhaps matches TRBD1 (5 bases). The germline V gene has CDR1 ENHRY and CDR2 SYGVKD. The CDR3 runs 15 residues. Trimming removed 6 bases at V and 13 bases at J, with 22 bases between.

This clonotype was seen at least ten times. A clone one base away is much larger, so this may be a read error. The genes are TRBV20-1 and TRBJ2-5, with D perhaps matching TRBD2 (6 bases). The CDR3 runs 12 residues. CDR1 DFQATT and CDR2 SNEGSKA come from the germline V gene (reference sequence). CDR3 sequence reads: CSAEGPKETPYF. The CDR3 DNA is TGCAGTGCGGAGGGACCGAAAGAGACCCCGTACTTC.

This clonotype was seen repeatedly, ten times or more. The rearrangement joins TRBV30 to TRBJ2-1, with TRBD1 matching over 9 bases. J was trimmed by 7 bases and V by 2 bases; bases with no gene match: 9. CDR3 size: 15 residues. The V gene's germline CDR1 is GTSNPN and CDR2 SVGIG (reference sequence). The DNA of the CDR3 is TGTGCCTGGAGTTTGACAGGGGGGCTGGAGAATGAGCAGTTCTTC. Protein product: CAWSLTGGLENEQFF.

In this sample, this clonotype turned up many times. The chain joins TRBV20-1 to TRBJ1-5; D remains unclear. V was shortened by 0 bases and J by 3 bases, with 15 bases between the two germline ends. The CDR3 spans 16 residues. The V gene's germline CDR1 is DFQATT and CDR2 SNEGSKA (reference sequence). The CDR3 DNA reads TGCAGTGCTAGAGACCAAGGGTGGGGAAACAATCAGCCCCAGCATTTT. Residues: CSARDQGWGNNQPQHF.

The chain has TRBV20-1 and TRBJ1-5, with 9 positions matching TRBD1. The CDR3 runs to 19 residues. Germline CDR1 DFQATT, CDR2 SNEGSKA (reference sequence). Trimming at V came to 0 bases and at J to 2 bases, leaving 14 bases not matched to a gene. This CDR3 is CSARDPGQGSFGRNQPQHF. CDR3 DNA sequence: TGCAGTGCTAGAGATCCGGGACAGGGAAGCTTTGGGCGCAATCAGCCCCAGCATTTT.

The CDR3 reads CSARDYLTAKNIQYF. CDR3 sequence (DNA): TGCAGTGCCCGGGACTACCTCACGGCCAAAAACATTCAGTACTTC. The chain employs TRBV20-1 and TRBJ2-4; 7 bases match TRBD2. The CDR3 runs to 15 residues. V lost 6 bases, J lost 1 base, and 9 bases stayed unmatched. Germline V CDR1 and CDR2: DFQATT, SNEGSKA (reference sequence).

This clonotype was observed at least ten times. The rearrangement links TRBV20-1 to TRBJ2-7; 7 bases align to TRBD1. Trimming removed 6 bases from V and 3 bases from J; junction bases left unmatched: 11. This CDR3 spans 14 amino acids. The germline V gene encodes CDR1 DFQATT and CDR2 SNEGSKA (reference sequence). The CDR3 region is CSAGLDRQGYEQYF. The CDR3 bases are TGCAGTGCGGGATTGGACAGGCAAGGCTACGAGCAGTACTTC.

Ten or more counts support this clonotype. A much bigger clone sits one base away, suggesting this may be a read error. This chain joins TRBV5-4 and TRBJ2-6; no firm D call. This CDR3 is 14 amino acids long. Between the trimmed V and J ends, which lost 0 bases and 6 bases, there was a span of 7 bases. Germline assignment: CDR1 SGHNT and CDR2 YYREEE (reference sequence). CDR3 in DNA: TGTGCCAGCAGCTTGGGGGTTGCGGCCAACGTCCTGACTTTC. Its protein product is CASSLGVAANVLTF.

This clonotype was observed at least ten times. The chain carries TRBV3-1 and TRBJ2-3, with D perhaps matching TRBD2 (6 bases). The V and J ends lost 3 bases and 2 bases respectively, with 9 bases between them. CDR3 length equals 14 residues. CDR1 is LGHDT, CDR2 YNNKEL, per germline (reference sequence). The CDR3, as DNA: TGTGCCAGCAGCCAGGGACTGTACACAGATACGCAGTATTTT. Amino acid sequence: CASSQGLYTDTQYF.

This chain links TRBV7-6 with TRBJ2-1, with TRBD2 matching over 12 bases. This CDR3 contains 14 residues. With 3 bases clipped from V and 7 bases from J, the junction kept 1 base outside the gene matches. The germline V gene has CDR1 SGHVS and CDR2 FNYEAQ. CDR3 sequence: CASSLLAGGNEQFF. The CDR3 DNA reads TGTGCCAGCAGCTTGCTAGCGGGAGGGAATGAGCAGTTCTTC.